This T cell receptor beta chain came from a study of regulatory T cells in long-lasting Graves disease. This clonotype was seen a few times. A much more abundant neighbour one base away suggests this may be a read error. Time point reported: persistent/refractory GD, antithyroid drugs over 5 years with positive TRAb. RNA extracted from PBMCs served as the sequencing template. Patients were enrolled at an endocrinology department in Xi'an, China. CDR3 regions were amplified by Arm-PCR using iRepertoire HTBI primers to build TCR beta libraries. TCRdb passed the multiplex PCR reads through MiXCR, listing each CDR3 protein once. The repertoire includes hundreds of thousands of distinct CDR3 sequences, less than 25% of them detected once, and roughly 13% sits in the top ten. The TCR sequence derives from a female donor with Graves disease. Specimen: peripheral blood mononuclear cells (PBMCs), collected when the disease was refractory, from a patient treated with antithyroid drugs.

CDR3 in DNA: TGTGCCAGCAGCTTAGAAGTGACCACTGAAGCTTTCTTT. This gives the protein CASSLEVTTEAFF. The genes are TRBV7-9 and TRBJ1-1; D gene unclear. From germline, CDR1 is SEHNR and CDR2 FQNEAQ (reference sequence). Trimming shortened V by 1 base and J by 4 bases, and 7 bases separated the two germline ends. The CDR3 totals 13 residues.